The T cell receptor (beta chain) described here comes from a study of prognosis after radiotherapy for stage I lung cancer. Study observations and caveats: It was reported that patients with metastases and those without them differed in TRBV and TRBJ gene usage. Diminished Shannon entropy following stereotactic body radiation therapy characterized patients who developed distant metastases.

Two-round multiplex PCR, the amplification method, yielded TCR beta CDR3 from genomic DNA. Gene-specific TRBV and TRBJ primers were used in PCR round one. TCRdb recomputed calls from the multiplex PCR reads with MiXCR, one row per CDR3 protein. The table includes roughly 30,000 distinct CDR3 sequences, around 48% detected once. Comment on this clonotype: Its target is unknown. One junction end disagrees with the germline gene, perhaps due to a read error.

The CDR3 loop spans 15 amino acids. Per germline, CDR1 DFQATT and CDR2 SNEGSKA (reference sequence). The sample here was PBMCs, taken before or after stereotactic body radiation therapy (not recorded which). This clonotype was obtained from a donor over 45 with non-small cell lung cancer. This sequence joins TRBV20-1 and TRBJ2-5; 7 positions agree with TRBD1. The CDR3 bases are TGCAGTGCTTTCGCGCAAGGGGGCGGTCAAGATACCCAGTACTTC. It specifies CSAFAQGGGQDTQYF.